Included here is one TCR beta chain sequence, with context. Its specificity is unknown. Germline values: CDR1 LNHDA, CDR2 SQIVND (reference sequence). This CDR3 is 12 amino acids long. The germline V and J ends were trimmed by 8 bases and 4 bases, with 12 bases remaining between them. This sample is drawn from a study of T-cell memory formation after mild COVID-19. Overall study context: There were largely donor-specific TCR clusters.

TCRdb reanalysed the 5' RACE reads using MiXCR and keeps one entry per CDR3 protein. The table has 35,000 to 45,000 distinct CDR3 sequences, 7.3% seen once; the top ten hold roughly 1.4%. Study outcomes and limitations: CM and EM subsets held most contracting CD4+ clones; EMRA held CD8+ ones. Clones contracting across day 15 to 85 had a balanced CD4/CD8 profile; later expanding clones leaned CD4+. Detection of some responders pre-infection suggested pre-existing cross-reactive memory T cells participated.

This chain connects TRBV19 to TRBJ2-7, with D tentatively TRBD1 or TRBD2 (5 bases each). The receptor comes from a man younger than 35 who had mild COVID-19 (a few samples of this study predate the infection). Cell type and time point are not known. The material sequenced was PBMCs or a T cell subset sorted from them (not recorded which). As DNA, the CDR3 is TGTGCCAGTGGGGGAGACACGTACGAGCAGTACTTC. This translates into CASGGDTYEQYF.